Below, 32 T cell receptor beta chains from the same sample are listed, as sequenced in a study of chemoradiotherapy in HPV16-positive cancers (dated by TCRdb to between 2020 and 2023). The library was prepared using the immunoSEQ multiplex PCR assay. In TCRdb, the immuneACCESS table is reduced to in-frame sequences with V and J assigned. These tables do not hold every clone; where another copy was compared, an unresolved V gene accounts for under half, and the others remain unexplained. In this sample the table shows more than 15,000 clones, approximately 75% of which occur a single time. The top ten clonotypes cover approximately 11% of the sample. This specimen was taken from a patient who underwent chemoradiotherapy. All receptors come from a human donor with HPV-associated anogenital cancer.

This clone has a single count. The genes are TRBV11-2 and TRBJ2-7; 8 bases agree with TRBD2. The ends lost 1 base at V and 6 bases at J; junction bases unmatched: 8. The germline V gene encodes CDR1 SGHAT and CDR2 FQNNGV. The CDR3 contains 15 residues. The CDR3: CASSLVGAGGGEQYF. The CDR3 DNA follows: TGTGCCAGCAGCTTAGTTGGGGCCGGGGGGGGCGAGCAGTACTTC.

CDR3 loop: CASSQEGSSNQPQHF. CDR3 sequence (DNA): TGCGCCAGCAGCCAAGAGGGGAGCTCCAATCAGCCCCAGCATTTT. This sequence joins TRBV4-1 and TRBJ1-5; no definite D call. The germline V gene encodes CDR1 MGHRA and CDR2 YSYEKL. V dropped 0 bases and J dropped 3 bases, with 9 bases sitting between them. The CDR3 is made up of 15 amino acids.

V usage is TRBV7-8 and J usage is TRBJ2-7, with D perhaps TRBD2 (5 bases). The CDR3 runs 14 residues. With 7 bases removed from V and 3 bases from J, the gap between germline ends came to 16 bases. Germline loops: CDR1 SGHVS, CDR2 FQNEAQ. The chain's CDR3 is CASTIGRGNYEQYF. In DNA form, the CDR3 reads TGTGCCAGCACGATTGGACGAGGGAACTACGAGCAGTACTTC.

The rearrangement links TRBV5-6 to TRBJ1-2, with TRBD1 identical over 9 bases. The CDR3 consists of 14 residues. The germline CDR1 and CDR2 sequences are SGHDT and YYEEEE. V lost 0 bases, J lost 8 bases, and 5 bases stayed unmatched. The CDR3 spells CASSLVGTGWGYTF. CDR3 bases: TGTGCCAGCAGCTTGGTCGGGACAGGGTGGGGCTACACCTTC.

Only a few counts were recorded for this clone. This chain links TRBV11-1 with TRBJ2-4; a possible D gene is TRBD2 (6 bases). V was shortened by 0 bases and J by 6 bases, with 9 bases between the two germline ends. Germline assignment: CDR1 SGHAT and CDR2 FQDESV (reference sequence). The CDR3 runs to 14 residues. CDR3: CASSLAGGGNIQYF. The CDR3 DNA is TGTGCCAGCAGCTTAGCCGGGGGAGGAAACATTCAGTACTTC.

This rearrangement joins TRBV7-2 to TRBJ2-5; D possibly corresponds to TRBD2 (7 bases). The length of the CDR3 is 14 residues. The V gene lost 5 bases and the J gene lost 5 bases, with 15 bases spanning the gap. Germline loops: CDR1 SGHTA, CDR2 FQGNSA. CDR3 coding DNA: TGTGCCAGCAGCGCCGGGGGGCCGCGTGAGACCCAGTACTTC. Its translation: CASSAGGPRETQYF.

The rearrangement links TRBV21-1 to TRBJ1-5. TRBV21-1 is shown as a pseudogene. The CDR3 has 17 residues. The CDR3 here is CASSTLLEQASDQPQHF. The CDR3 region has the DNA TGTGCCAGCAGCACACTTCTTGAACAGGCTAGCGATCAGCCCCAGCATTTT.

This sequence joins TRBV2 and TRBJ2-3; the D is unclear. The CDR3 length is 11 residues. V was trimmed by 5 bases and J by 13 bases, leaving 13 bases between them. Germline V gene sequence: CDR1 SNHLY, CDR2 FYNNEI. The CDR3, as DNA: TGTGCCAGCAGTCTTCCCTTCTCGGAGTATTTT. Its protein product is CASSLPFSEYF.

CDR3 residues: CASIRQGGGTEAFF. CDR3 sequence (DNA): TGTGCCAGCATTCGACAGGGGGGCGGCACTGAAGCTTTCTTT. The chain joins TRBV2 to TRBJ1-1; 9 nucleotides align to TRBD1. Unmatched junction bases numbered 7, after V lost 7 bases and J lost 4 bases. This CDR3 comprises 14 residues. Germline-derived CDR1 and CDR2 are SNHLY and FYNNEI.

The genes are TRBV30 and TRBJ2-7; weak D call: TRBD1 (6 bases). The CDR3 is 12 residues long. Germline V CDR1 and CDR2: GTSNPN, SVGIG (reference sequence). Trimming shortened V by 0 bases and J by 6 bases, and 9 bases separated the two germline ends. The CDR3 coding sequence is TGTGCCTGGAGTGTAGTAGGGGGCGAGCAGTACTTC. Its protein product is CAWSVVGGEQYF.

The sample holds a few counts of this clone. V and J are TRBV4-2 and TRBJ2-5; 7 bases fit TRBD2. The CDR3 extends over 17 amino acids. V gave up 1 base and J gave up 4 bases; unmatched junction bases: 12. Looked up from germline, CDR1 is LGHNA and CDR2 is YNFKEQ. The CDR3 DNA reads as TGTGCCAGCAGCCAAGGGGGTAGGAAGCGGGGCGGAGAGACCCAGTACTTC. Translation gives CASSQGGRKRGGETQYF.

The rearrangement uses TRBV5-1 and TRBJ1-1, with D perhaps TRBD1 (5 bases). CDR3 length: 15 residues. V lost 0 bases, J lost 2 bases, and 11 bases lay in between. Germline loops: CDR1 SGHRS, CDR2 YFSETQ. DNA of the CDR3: TGCGCCAGCAGCTTGGGAGGGGCGGGAAACACTGAAGCTTTCTTT. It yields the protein CASSLGGAGNTEAFF.

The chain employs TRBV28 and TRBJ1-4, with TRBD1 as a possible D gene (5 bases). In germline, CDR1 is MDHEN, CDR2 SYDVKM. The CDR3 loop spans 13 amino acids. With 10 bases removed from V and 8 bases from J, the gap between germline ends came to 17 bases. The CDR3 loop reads CAIRDGVSEKLFF. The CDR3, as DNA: TGTGCCATACGGGACGGGGTTTCCGAAAAACTGTTTTTT.

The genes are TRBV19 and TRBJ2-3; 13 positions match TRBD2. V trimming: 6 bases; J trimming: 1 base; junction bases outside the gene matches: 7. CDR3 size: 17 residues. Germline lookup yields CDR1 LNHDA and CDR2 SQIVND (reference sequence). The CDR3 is CASSSPGLAGRTDTQYF. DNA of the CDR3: TGTGCCAGTAGCTCGCCGGGACTAGCGGGGCGCACAGATACGCAGTATTTT.

The CDR3 here is CASSPHRDLFF. The CDR3 DNA sequence: TGTGCCAGTAGTCCCCACCGGGATTTGTTTTTT. This chain connects TRBV19 to TRBJ1-4; D unclear. Per the germline V gene, CDR1 is LNHDA and CDR2 is SQIVND (reference sequence). The V and J ends lost 5 bases and 15 bases respectively, with 13 bases between them. This CDR3 spans 11 amino acids.

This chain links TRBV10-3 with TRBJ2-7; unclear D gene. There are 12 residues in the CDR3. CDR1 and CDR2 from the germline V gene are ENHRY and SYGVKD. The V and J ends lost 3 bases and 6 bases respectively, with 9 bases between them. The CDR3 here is CAISDYRFEQYF. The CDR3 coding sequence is TGTGCCATCAGTGATTACCGGTTCGAGCAGTACTTC.

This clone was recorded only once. The CDR3 DNA sequence: TGTGCCAGCCCATCCAGATGGGATAGCCCCTACAATGAGCAGTTCTTC. Translated: CASPSRWDSPYNEQFF. V usage is TRBV5-8 and J usage is TRBJ2-1; unclear D gene. The CDR3 loop spans 16 amino acids. The germline gives CDR1 SGHTS, CDR2 YDEGEE. The germline V and J ends were trimmed by 7 bases and 2 bases, with 19 bases remaining between them.

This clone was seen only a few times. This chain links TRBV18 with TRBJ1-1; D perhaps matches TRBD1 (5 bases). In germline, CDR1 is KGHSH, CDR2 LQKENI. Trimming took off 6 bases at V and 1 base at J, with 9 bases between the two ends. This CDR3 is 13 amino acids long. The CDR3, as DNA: TGTGCCAGCTCGACTCAGGGGAACACTGAAGCTTTCTTT. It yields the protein CASSTQGNTEAFF.

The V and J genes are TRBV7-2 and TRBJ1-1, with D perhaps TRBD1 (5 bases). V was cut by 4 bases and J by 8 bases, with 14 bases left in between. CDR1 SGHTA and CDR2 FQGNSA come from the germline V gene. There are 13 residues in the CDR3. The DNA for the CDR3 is TGTGCCAGCAGCTCAAGGACCCAGGGAGAAGCTTTCTTT. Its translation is CASSSRTQGEAFF. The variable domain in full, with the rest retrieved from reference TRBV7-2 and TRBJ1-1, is GAGVSQSPSNKVTEKGKDVELRCDPISGHTALYWYRQSLGQGLEFLIYFQGNSAPDKSGLPSDRFSAERTGGSVSTLTIQRTQQEDSAVYLCASSSRTQGEAFFGQGTRLTVV.

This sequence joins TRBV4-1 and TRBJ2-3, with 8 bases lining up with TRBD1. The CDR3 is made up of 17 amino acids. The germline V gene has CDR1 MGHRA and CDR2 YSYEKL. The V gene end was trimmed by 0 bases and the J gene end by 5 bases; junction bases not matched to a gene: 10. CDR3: CASSQERGRGQRDTQYF. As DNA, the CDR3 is TGCGCCAGCAGCCAAGAGAGAGGCAGGGGGCAAAGAGATACGCAGTATTTT.

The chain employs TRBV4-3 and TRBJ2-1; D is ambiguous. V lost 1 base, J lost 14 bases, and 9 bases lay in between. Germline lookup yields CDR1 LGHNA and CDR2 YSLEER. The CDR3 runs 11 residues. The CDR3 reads CASSQGLEEFF. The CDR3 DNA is TGCGCCAGCAGCCAAGGGCTAGAAGAGTTCTTC.

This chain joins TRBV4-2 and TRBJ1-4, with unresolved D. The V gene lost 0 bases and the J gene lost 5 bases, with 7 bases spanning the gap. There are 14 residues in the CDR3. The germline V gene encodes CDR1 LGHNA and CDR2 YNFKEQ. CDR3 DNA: TGTGCCAGCAGCCAAGAGGCAAAGAATGAAAAACTGTTTTTT. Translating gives CASSQEAKNEKLFF.

The CDR3 DNA reads TGTGCCAGCAGCTTTGGCGTGGGGAATACGCAGTATTTT. The encoded protein is CASSFGVGNTQYF. The rearrangement uses TRBV7-2 and TRBJ2-3; D is ambiguous. Germline V gene lookup returns CDR1 SGHTA and CDR2 FQGNSA. V was shortened by 3 bases and J by 7 bases, with 11 bases between the two germline ends. CDR3 length: 13 residues.

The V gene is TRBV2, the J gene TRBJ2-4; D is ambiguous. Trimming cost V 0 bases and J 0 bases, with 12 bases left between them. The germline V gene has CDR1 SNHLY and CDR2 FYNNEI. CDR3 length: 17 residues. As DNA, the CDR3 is TGTGCCAGCAGTGAAGCGCTTCACCAGCTAGCCAAAAACATTCAGTACTTC. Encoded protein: CASSEALHQLAKNIQYF.

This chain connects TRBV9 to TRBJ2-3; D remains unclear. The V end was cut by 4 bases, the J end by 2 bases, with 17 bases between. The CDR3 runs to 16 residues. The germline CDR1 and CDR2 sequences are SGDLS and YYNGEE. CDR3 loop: CASSPRSGPITDTQYF. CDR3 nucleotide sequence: TGTGCCAGCAGCCCCCGGTCCGGACCGATCACAGATACGCAGTATTTT.

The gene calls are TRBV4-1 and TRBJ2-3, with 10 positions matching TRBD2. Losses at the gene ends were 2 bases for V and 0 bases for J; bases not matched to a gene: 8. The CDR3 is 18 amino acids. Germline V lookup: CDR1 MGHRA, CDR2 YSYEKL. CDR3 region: CASSQRGQAGGSTDTQYF. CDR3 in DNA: TGCGCCAGCAGCCAACGGGGTCAAGCGGGGGGGAGCACAGATACGCAGTATTTT.

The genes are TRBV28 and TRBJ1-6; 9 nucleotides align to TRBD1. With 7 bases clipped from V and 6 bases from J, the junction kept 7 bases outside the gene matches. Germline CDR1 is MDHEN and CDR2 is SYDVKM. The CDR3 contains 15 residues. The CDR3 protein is CASTRTGVSNSPLHF. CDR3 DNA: TGTGCCAGCACTCGGACAGGGGTGAGTAATTCACCCCTCCACTTT. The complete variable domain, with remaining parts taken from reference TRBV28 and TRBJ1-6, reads DVKVTQSSRYLVKRTGEKVFLECVQDMDHENMFWYRQDPGLGLRLIYFSYDVKMKEKGDIPEGYSVSREKKERFSLILESASTNQTSMYLCASTRTGVSNSPLHFGNGTRLTVT.

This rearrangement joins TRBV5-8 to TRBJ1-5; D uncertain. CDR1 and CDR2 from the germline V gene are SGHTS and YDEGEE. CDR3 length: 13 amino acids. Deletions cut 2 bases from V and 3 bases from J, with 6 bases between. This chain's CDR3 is CASSFRPNQPQHF. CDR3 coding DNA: TGTGCCAGCAGCTTTCGCCCCAATCAGCCCCAGCATTTT.

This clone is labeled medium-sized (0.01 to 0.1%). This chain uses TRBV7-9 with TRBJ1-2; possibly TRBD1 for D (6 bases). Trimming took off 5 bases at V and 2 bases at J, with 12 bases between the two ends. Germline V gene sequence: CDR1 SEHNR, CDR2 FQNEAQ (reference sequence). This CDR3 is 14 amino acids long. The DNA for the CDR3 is TGTGCCAGCAGCACTCGGACAGAAAACTATGGCTACACCTTC. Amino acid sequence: CASSTRTENYGYTF.

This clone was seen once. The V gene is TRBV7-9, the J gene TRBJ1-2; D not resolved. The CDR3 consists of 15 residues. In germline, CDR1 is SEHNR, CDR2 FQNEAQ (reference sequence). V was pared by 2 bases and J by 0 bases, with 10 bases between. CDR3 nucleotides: TGTGCCAGCAGCTTATCTATAGGGTCTAACTATGGCTACACCTTC. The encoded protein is CASSLSIGSNYGYTF.

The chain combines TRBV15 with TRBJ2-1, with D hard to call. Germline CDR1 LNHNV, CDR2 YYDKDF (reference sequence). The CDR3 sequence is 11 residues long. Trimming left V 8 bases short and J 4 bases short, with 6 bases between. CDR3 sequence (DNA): TGTGCCACCGCTGGGTACAATGAGCAGTTCTTC. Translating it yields CATAGYNEQFF.

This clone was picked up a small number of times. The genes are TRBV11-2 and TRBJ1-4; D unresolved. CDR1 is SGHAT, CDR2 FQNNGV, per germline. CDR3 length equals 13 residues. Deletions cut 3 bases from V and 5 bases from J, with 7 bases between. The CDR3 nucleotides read TGTGCCAGCAGCTTTACACGGAATGAAAAACTGTTTTTT. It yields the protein CASSFTRNEKLFF.